These T cell receptor beta chains were read from a single sample in a study of molecular identifiers for immune sequencing clone quantification. TCRdb used MiXCR to reprocess the PCR reads, holding one entry per CDR3 protein. The sample records about 510,000 distinct CDR3 sequences, roughly 24% being singletons. The specimen sequenced was naive CD8+ T cells from blood, with Jurkat cell RNA spiked in. These receptor sequences come from a human donor in good health. Some libraries in this study had Jurkat cell RNA spiked in. The CDR3 runs from the conserved cysteine through the conserved F or W. Fields, in order: V gene, J gene, CDR3 protein.

TRBV6-5	TRBJ2-3	CATRARGTDTQYF
TRBV5-3	TRBJ2-5	CASSLGQANKETQYF
TRBV30	TRBJ2-7	CAWSVLGFYEQYF
TRBV20-1	TRBJ2-7	CSASPMGYEQYF
TRBV7-9	TRBJ2-6	CASSPPGHPPGANVLTF
TRBV20-1	TRBJ1-1	CSARRARRTEAFF
TRBV29-1	TRBJ1-1	CSVEPDRGYTEAFF
TRBV28	TRBJ2-7	CASSYRGGLYEQYF
TRBV30	TRBJ2-1	CAWTSPQSYNKQFF
TRBV6-5	TRBJ1-1	CASSYSINTEAFF
TRBV6-6	TRBJ2-7	CASSYLQEGEQYF
TRBV19	TRBJ2-1	CASSIGVSGYNEQFF
TRBV11-2	TRBJ2-2	CASREGASLGELFF
TRBV4-3	TRBJ2-7	CASSPGSQGTYEQYF
TRBV12-5	TRBJ2-7	CASGLVPGAPSYEQYF
TRBV6-1	TRBJ2-3	CASRPRQGRVSDTQYF
TRBV6-2/TRBV6-3	TRBJ1-1	CASSYPDSNPIAEAFF
TRBV6-5	TRBJ1-1	CASSSSDREAFF
TRBV7-3	TRBJ2-5	CASGMGLAGQETQYF
TRBV4-1	TRBJ2-1	CASSQIQAGGIYNEQFF
TRBV4-1	TRBJ1-1	CASSPGQGVMNTEAIF
TRBV4-2	TRBJ1-3	CASSPPRASGNTIYF
TRBV20-1	TRBJ1-6	CSARNYDISYNSPLHF
TRBV7-6	TRBJ2-2	CASSPDLVGELFF
TRBV6-1	TRBJ1-1	CASTLSEALF
TRBV5-1	TRBJ2-3	CASSPFYGQGGPDTQYF
TRBV6-1	TRBJ2-5	CASSELVAGHTQYF